This TCR beta chain was retrieved from a study of T cell repertoires in cytomegalovirus infection. The overall study: Selected CMV epitopes included recently identified HLA-C-restricted ones as well as well-studied HLA-B-restricted ones. Carrying CMV and the relevant HLA type showed in public TCR beta signatures. The study's findings and limits: Cumulative public TCR beta family frequency identified CMV carriers with the relevant HLA. There were HLA-C-restricted CMV-specific TCR beta clonotypes dominating the ex vivo response.

In TCRdb, the reads were re-called with MiXCR into one record per CDR3 protein. The profile shows a few hundred thousand distinct CDR3 sequences, approximately 40% of them singletons. This clonotype has just a few counts. Its antigen is currently unknown. The material sequenced was cultured PBMCs, taken from culture after CMV antigen stimulation. The receptor was isolated from a human donor in good health (CMV status not recorded). Some clones in this sample may be carry-over from other donors' samples.

In DNA form, the CDR3 reads TGTGCCAGCAGTGCACCCCGAGCGGGAGGGGCCTACAATGAGCAGTTCTTC. It translates to CASSAPRAGGAYNEQFF. This sequence joins TRBV27 and TRBJ2-1; 10 bases are a match to TRBD2. With V trimmed by 5 bases and J by 2 bases, 9 bases remained unmatched. Germline CDR1 is MNHEY and CDR2 is SMNVEV (reference sequence). The length of the CDR3 is 17 residues.